This T cell receptor beta chain came from a study of technical replicates of blood from a few donors. The table came from immunoSEQ multiplex PCR; TCRdb's copy has only in-frame clones and leaves some out. The table shows 80,000 or so clones, with around 94% occurring only once. The CDR3 extends over 16 amino acids. With V trimmed by 3 bases and J by 7 bases, 8 bases remained unmatched. From germline, CDR1 is MDHEN and CDR2 SYDVKM. V and J are TRBV28 and TRBJ2-2, with 10 positions matching TRBD1. The sequenced sample was T cells isolated from PBMCs. This sequence originates from a human donor in good health. CDR3 nucleotide sequence: TGTGCCAGCAGTTTTCTCGGACAGGGGGTCGGCGGGGAGCTGTTTTTT. This gives the protein CASSFLGQGVGGELFF.